The 30 T cell receptor beta chains below come from one sample, sequenced in a study of blood T cell repertoires in COVID-19. Only in-frame clones appear in the TCRdb table, and some are missing; sequencing was by immunoSEQ multiplex PCR. The profile shows about 140,000 clones, 84% of them singletons. The sample comprised peripheral blood. All receptors come from a human donor in a cohort sampled during active COVID-19.

The rearrangement uses TRBV11-2 and TRBJ2-1, with D possibly TRBD2 on 6 matching bases. This CDR3 spans 16 amino acids. CDR1 and CDR2 from the germline V gene are SGHAT and FQNNGV. Trimming cost V 5 bases and J 0 bases, with 14 bases left between them. The CDR3: CASSINDGSSYNEQFF. The CDR3 nucleotides read TGTGCCAGCAGCATTAATGACGGGAGCTCCTACAATGAGCAGTTCTTC.

V and J are TRBV9 and TRBJ2-7, with TRBD1 matching over 10 bases. Germline-derived CDR1 and CDR2 are SGDLS and YYNGEE. The CDR3 totals 14 residues. After removal of 0 bases from V and 7 bases from J, the junction contained 4 bases not matched to a gene. In DNA, the CDR3 is TGTGCCAGCAGCGTAGAAGACAGGGGGCTTGAGCAGTACTTC. Translating it yields CASSVEDRGLEQYF.

This chain uses TRBV15 with TRBJ1-2; D is uncertain. The CDR3 is 15 amino acids. V was trimmed by 0 bases and J by 2 bases, leaving 10 bases between them. Germline lookup yields CDR1 LNHNV and CDR2 YYDKDF (reference sequence). The CDR3 sequence: CATSRDFPANYGYTF. Here the CDR3 DNA reads TGTGCCACCAGCAGAGATTTCCCAGCGAACTATGGCTACACCTTC. The full variable domain, with the rest looked up from reference TRBV15 and TRBJ1-2, is DAMVIQNPRYQVTQFGKPVTLSCSQTLNHNVMYWYQQKSSQAPKLLFHYYDKDFNNEADTPDNFQSRRPNTSFCFLDIRSPGLGDTAMYLCATSRDFPANYGYTFGSGTRLTVV.

This clone was seen a few times. The chain joins TRBV27 to TRBJ2-7, with 7 bases fitting TRBD2. The length of the CDR3 is 13 residues. Germline V lookup: CDR1 MNHEY, CDR2 SMNVEV (reference sequence). V trimming: 8 bases; J trimming: 2 bases; junction bases outside the gene matches: 6. DNA of the CDR3: TGTGCCAGCCTCGGGGGGTTGCCCTACGAGCAGTACTTC. It specifies CASLGGLPYEQYF.

The chain employs TRBV5-4 and TRBJ1-6, with D unresolved. Germline V gene sequence: CDR1 SGHNT, CDR2 YYREEE (reference sequence). Trimming stripped 0 bases from V and 10 bases from J, with 5 bases between. The CDR3 sequence is 12 residues long. The CDR3 here is CASSLGQSPLHF. As DNA, the CDR3 is TGTGCCAGCAGCTTGGGTCAGTCACCCCTCCACTTT.

The chain links TRBV5-4 to TRBJ1-1; TRBD1 is a possible D gene (5 bases). The CDR3 sequence is 14 residues long. The V gene lost 7 bases and the J gene lost 1 base, with 14 bases spanning the gap. CDR1 SGHNT and CDR2 YYREEE come from the germline V gene (reference sequence). This CDR3 reads CASSPWGGNTEAFF. In nucleotides, the CDR3 is TGTGCCAGCTCCCCATGGGGCGGGAACACTGAAGCTTTCTTT.

The rearrangement links TRBV20-1 to TRBJ1-1; D remains ambiguous. There are 11 residues in the CDR3. Germline V CDR1 and CDR2: DFQATT, SNEGSKA (reference sequence). V lost 8 bases and J 1 base, leaving 8 bases between the germline ends. The CDR3 loop reads CSPEGNTEAFF. As DNA, the CDR3 is TGCAGTCCAGAGGGGAACACTGAAGCTTTCTTT.

The chain uses TRBV6-1 and TRBJ1-2; D is possibly TRBD1 (5 bases). The CDR3 is 14 amino acids. CDR1 MNHNS and CDR2 SASEGT come from the germline V gene. Deletions cut 3 bases from V and 4 bases from J, with 12 bases between. The CDR3 protein is CASSEIGTTYGYTF. CDR3 nucleotide sequence: TGTGCCAGCAGTGAGATCGGGACTACCTATGGCTACACCTTC.

V and J are TRBV7-2 and TRBJ2-1; 7 bases align to TRBD2. The CDR3 runs 15 residues. Germline V gives CDR1 SGHTA, CDR2 FQGNSA. V lost 2 bases to trimming and J lost 4 bases; unmatched junction nucleotides: 5. The CDR3 DNA follows: TGTGCCAGCAGCTTAACTGGCGGGGGATACAATGAGCAGTTCTTC. This sequence encodes CASSLTGGGYNEQFF.

This sequence joins TRBV7-2 and TRBJ1-1; 7 bases agree with TRBD1. The CDR3 has 14 residues. Germline CDR1 SGHTA, CDR2 FQGNSA. Trimming cost V 7 bases and J 4 bases; bases outside gene matches: 9. CDR3 nucleotide sequence: TGTGCCAGCAACAAACCCAGGGGGAGCACTGAAGCTTTCTTT. Amino acids: CASNKPRGSTEAFF.

This chain joins TRBV15 and TRBJ1-1, with a weak D call TRBD1 (5 bases). Germline CDR1 LNHNV, CDR2 YYDKDF (reference sequence). The V end lost 0 bases, the J end lost 0 bases, and 14 bases lay between the germline ends. CDR3 length equals 17 residues. The CDR3 DNA reads TGTGCCACCAGCAGAGATCCCGGGGGACGGGTGAACACTGAAGCTTTCTTT. Its translation is CATSRDPGGRVNTEAFF. Supplemented by reference TRBV15 and TRBJ1-1, the full variable domain reads DAMVIQNPRYQVTQFGKPVTLSCSQTLNHNVMYWYQQKSSQAPKLLFHYYDKDFNNEADTPDNFQSRRPNTSFCFLDIRSPGLGDTAMYLCATSRDPGGRVNTEAFFGQGTRLTVV.

This clone showed up just a few times. The chain carries TRBV7-2 and TRBJ1-5, with TRBD1 identical over 7 bases. Per the germline V gene, CDR1 is SGHTA and CDR2 is FQGNSA. Trimming at V came to 1 base and at J to 2 bases, leaving 11 bases not matched to a gene. The CDR3 is 18 amino acids. CDR3: CASSLGIGGAGGNQPQHF. The CDR3 region has the DNA TGTGCCAGCAGCTTAGGGATAGGGGGCGCGGGTGGCAATCAGCCCCAGCATTTT.

This chain uses TRBV28 with TRBJ1-4, with D tentatively TRBD1 (5 bases). CDR3 length: 13 amino acids. The germline gives CDR1 MDHEN, CDR2 SYDVKM. With 9 bases removed from V and 8 bases from J, the gap between germline ends came to 16 bases. The CDR3 reads CASTSGVYEKLFF. As DNA, the CDR3 is TGTGCCAGTACCTCGGGGGTGTACGAAAAACTGTTTTTT. Together with reference TRBV28 and TRBJ1-4, the CDR3 gives the full variable domain: DVKVTQSSRYLVKRTGEKVFLECVQDMDHENMFWYRQDPGLGLRLIYFSYDVKMKEKGDIPEGYSVSREKKERFSLILESASTNQTSMYLCASTSGVYEKLFFGSGTQLSVL.

V is TRBV5-1 and J is TRBJ1-1; D unresolved. V was clipped by 0 bases and J by 0 bases, with 9 bases between them. The CDR3 extends over 15 amino acids. Per germline, CDR1 SGHRS and CDR2 YFSETQ. The CDR3 loop is CASSLGHTMNTEAFF. CDR3 nucleotide sequence: TGCGCCAGCAGCTTGGGACACACGATGAACACTGAAGCTTTCTTT.

The chain combines TRBV6-1 with TRBJ1-4; 10 bases agree with TRBD1. The trim removed 2 bases at V and 5 bases at J, leaving 2 bases unmatched. Germline values: CDR1 MNHNS, CDR2 SASEGT. The CDR3 contains 15 residues. The CDR3 DNA reads TGTGCCAGCAGTGAACCGGGACAGGGGAATGAAAAACTGTTTTTT. Its translation: CASSEPGQGNEKLFF.

V is TRBV12-3 or TRBV12-4 and J is TRBJ1-2; TRBD1 aligns across 7 bases. The trim removed 6 bases at V and 3 bases at J, leaving 4 bases unmatched. There are 13 residues in the CDR3. CDR3 sequence (DNA): TGTGCCAGCAGCCGAGACAGGGACTATGGCTACACCTTC. It specifies CASSRDRDYGYTF.

J is TRBJ2-2 and V is TRBV7-2, with a weak D call TRBD2 (6 bases). The CDR3 contains 13 residues. V lost 6 bases to trimming and J lost 6 bases, with 11 bases between them. The germline gives CDR1 SGHTA, CDR2 FQGNSA. CDR3 bases: TGTGCCAGCAGATTGGGGGGATCCGGGGAGCTGTTTTTT. Its protein is CASRLGGSGELFF. The full variable domain, in which reference TRBV7-2 and TRBJ2-2 provide the parts outside the CDR3, is GAGVSQSPSNKVTEKGKDVELRCDPISGHTALYWYRQSLGQGLEFLIYFQGNSAPDKSGLPSDRFSAERTGGSVSTLTIQRTQQEDSAVYLCASRLGGSGELFFGEGSRLTVL.

V is TRBV28 and J is TRBJ2-2, with D tentatively TRBD1 (5 bases). Trimming removed 7 bases at V and 6 bases at J, with 15 bases between. The CDR3 extends over 14 amino acids. In germline, CDR1 is MDHEN, CDR2 SYDVKM. The CDR3 is CASIPQGNAGELFF. CDR3 DNA sequence: TGTGCCAGCATTCCGCAGGGCAATGCCGGGGAGCTGTTTTTT. The full variable domain, completed using reference TRBV28 and TRBJ2-2, is DVKVTQSSRYLVKRTGEKVFLECVQDMDHENMFWYRQDPGLGLRLIYFSYDVKMKEKGDIPEGYSVSREKKERFSLILESASTNQTSMYLCASIPQGNAGELFFGEGSRLTVL.

This chain links TRBV9 with TRBJ2-1, with 10 bases identical to TRBD2. This CDR3 is built from 16 residues. Trimming cost V 0 bases and J 4 bases; bases outside gene matches: 4. Germline V gene sequence: CDR1 SGDLS, CDR2 YYNGEE. CDR3 protein: CASSVEGSGGYNEQFF. The DNA for the CDR3 is TGTGCCAGCAGCGTAGAGGGTAGCGGGGGGTACAATGAGCAGTTCTTC.

J is TRBJ2-2 and V is TRBV5-1; D is uncertain. The germline CDR1 and CDR2 sequences are SGHRS and YFSETQ. V was clipped by 0 bases and J by 7 bases, with 16 bases between them. The CDR3 totals 16 residues. The DNA for the CDR3 is TGCGCCAGCAGCTTGGTCGGCAGGAACGTGGGCGGGGAGCTGTTTTTT. Amino acids: CASSLVGRNVGGELFF. Complete variable domain (other parts from reference TRBV5-1 and TRBJ2-2): KAGVTQTPRYLIKTRGQQVTLSCSPISGHRSVSWYQQTPGQGLQFLFEYFSETQRNKGNFPGRFSGRQFSNSRSEMNVSTLELGDSALYLCASSLVGRNVGGELFFGEGSRLTVL.

The chain couples TRBV10-3 to TRBJ2-7; D possibly corresponds to TRBD1 (6 bases). Per the germline V gene, CDR1 is ENHRY and CDR2 is SYGVKD. V was cut by 7 bases and J by 0 bases, with 13 bases left in between. This CDR3 contains 14 residues. The CDR3 is CAINPDRNSYEQYF. The CDR3, as DNA: TGTGCCATCAATCCTGACAGGAACTCCTACGAGCAGTACTTC.

This rearrangement joins TRBV4-2 to TRBJ2-7, with a weak D call TRBD2 (6 bases). This CDR3 region has 15 residues. Trimming pared 0 bases from V and 2 bases from J, leaving 11 bases between. The germline V gene has CDR1 LGHNA and CDR2 YNFKEQ. As DNA, the CDR3 is TGTGCCAGCAGCCAAGATTACTCTAGCGCCTACGAGCAGTACTTC. Amino acids: CASSQDYSSAYEQYF.

This clone was seen many times. This chain joins TRBV27 and TRBJ2-2, with D tentatively TRBD2 (6 bases). The CDR3 runs to 14 residues. The germline V gene has CDR1 MNHEY and CDR2 SMNVEV (reference sequence). Trimming took 8 bases from V and 6 from J, leaving 16 bases between them. The CDR3 DNA reads TGTGCCAGCCGCGGGGCCGTCAGTTCCGGGGAGCTGTTTTTT. Its translation is CASRGAVSSGELFF.

This clone was counted once. The chain links TRBV6-2 or TRBV6-3 to TRBJ2-3; D perhaps matches TRBD2 (5 bases). The V gene's germline CDR1 is MNHEY and CDR2 SVGEGT. This CDR3 is built from 14 residues. The V and J ends lost 2 bases and 0 bases respectively, with 6 bases between them. CDR3 coding DNA: TGTGCCAGCAGTTACGGGGAGAGCACAGATACGCAGTATTTT. Its protein product is CASSYGESTDTQYF.

The count of this clone is one. The CDR3 DNA reads TGTGCCAGCAGTCCCCCGGGACAGGGGGCGAGGAGGACTGAAGCTTTCTTT. Translation gives CASSPPGQGARRTEAFF. The chain is built from TRBV6-6 and TRBJ1-1, with TRBD1 identical over 12 bases. From germline, CDR1 is MNHNY and CDR2 SVGAGI (reference sequence). V gave up 5 bases and J gave up 5 bases; unmatched junction bases: 12. CDR3 length: 17 residues.

The chain combines TRBV3-1 (or the pseudogene TRBV3-2) with TRBJ2-5, with a tentative D call TRBD2 (5 bases). CDR1 is LGHDT, CDR2 YNNKEL, per germline (reference sequence). CDR3 length: 15 residues. V shed 3 bases and J shed 7 bases, with 18 bases lying between them. As DNA, the CDR3 is TGTGCCAGCAGCCAGGGTAGGACTGGCCGCGGGACCCAGTACTTC. Protein sequence: CASSQGRTGRGTQYF.

V usage is TRBV6-5 and J usage is TRBJ2-7; D is unresolved. The germline gives CDR1 MNHEY, CDR2 SVGAGI. The CDR3 runs 12 residues. Trimming took 5 bases from V and 5 from J, leaving 10 bases between them. CDR3 amino acids: CASSRDKDEQYF. In DNA, the CDR3 is TGTGCCAGCAGTCGTGACAAGGACGAGCAGTACTTC.

This chain joins TRBV28 and TRBJ1-3, with TRBD1 matching 8 bases. The length of the CDR3 is 15 residues. J gave up 0 bases and V 5 bases, and 3 bases lay outside the gene matches. The germline CDR1 and CDR2 sequences are MDHEN and SYDVKM. CDR3 DNA: TGTGCCAGCAGTCCCACAGGGGGCTCTGGAAACACCATATATTTT. This gives the protein CASSPTGGSGNTIYF.

This clone was found once. The chain has TRBV5-6 and TRBJ1-2; TRBD1 matches 12 bases. The J segment lost 2 bases and the V segment lost 2 bases, leaving 7 bases of the junction unmatched. The V gene's germline CDR1 is SGHDT and CDR2 YYEEEE. This CDR3 region has 17 residues. Written as DNA, the CDR3 is TGTGCCAGCAGCTTTCGGGACAGGGGGCGCTTAAACTATGGCTACACCTTC. It specifies CASSFRDRGRLNYGYTF. Full variable domain (missing parts from reference TRBV5-6 and TRBJ1-2): DAGVTQSPTHLIKTRGQQVTLRCSPKSGHDTVSWYQQALGQGPQFIFQYYEEEERQRGNFPDRFSGHQFPNYSSELNVNALLLGDSALYLCASSFRDRGRLNYGYTFGSGTRLTVV.

The rearrangement links TRBV7-6 to TRBJ1-1; maybe TRBD1 (5 bases). Trimming removed 4 bases at V and 3 bases at J, with 9 bases between. The CDR3 consists of 13 residues. The germline V gene has CDR1 SGHVS and CDR2 FNYEAQ. CDR3 protein: CASSYRGDTEAFF. The CDR3 DNA is TGTGCCAGCAGCTACCGGGGGGACACTGAAGCTTTCTTT.